These 9 T cell receptor beta chains originate from one sample sequenced in a study of T cell repertoires in cytomegalovirus infection. MiXCR, applied by TCRdb to the reads, yields one record per CDR3 protein. The table has tens of thousands of distinct CDR3 sequences, more than 15% seen once. For these receptors, no antigen is known. This specimen consisted of CD8+ T cells from cultured PBMCs, obtained from culture after CMV antigen stimulation. The receptor set was obtained from a human donor in good health (CMV status not recorded). Some clones in this sample may be carry-over from other donors' samples.

This clonotype was seen a handful of times. The DNA for the CDR3 is TGTGCCAGCAGGGACAGGGGCCGCTTGGTAGATACGCAGTATTTT. Its translation is CASRDRGRLVDTQYF. The chain combines TRBV2 with TRBJ2-3, with 9 nucleotides matching TRBD1. Germline lookup yields CDR1 SNHLY and CDR2 FYNNEI. This CDR3 region has 15 residues. Trimming took 6 bases from V and 5 from J; bases not matched to a gene: 9.

As to this clonotype: Being one base from a much bigger clone, this may be a read error. This CDR3 fails to terminate in the conserved phenylalanine or tryptophan, so it likely reflects a read error. V is TRBV7-2 and J is TRBJ2-7, with 10 positions matching TRBD2. The germline CDR1 and CDR2 sequences are SGHTA and FQGNSA. The CDR3 extends over 15 amino acids. The ends lost 3 bases at V and 4 bases at J; junction bases unmatched: 6. The chain's CDR3 is CASSFGHSGGYEQYL. In DNA form, the CDR3 reads TGTGCCAGCAGCTTCGGCCATAGCGGGGGGTACGAGCAGTACTTG.

The rearrangement uses TRBV7-3 and TRBJ1-1; D gene unclear. Germline values: CDR1 SGHTA, CDR2 FQGTGA. Trimming cost V 2 bases and J 5 bases, with 15 bases left between them. The CDR3 runs to 15 residues. CDR3 residues: CASSLGMGGRTEAFF. Here the CDR3 DNA reads TGTGCCAGCAGCTTAGGTATGGGCGGAAGGACTGAAGCTTTCTTT.

This clonotype was counted many times. The chain couples TRBV28 to TRBJ2-7; TRBD1 aligns across 8 bases. Trimming took 2 bases from V and 9 from J; bases not matched to a gene: 6. This CDR3 contains 13 residues. CDR1 MDHEN and CDR2 SYDVKM come from the germline V gene. The CDR3 here is CASSLTGQGGQYF. The CDR3 DNA reads TGTGCCAGCAGTTTAACCGGACAGGGAGGGCAGTACTTC.

V gene TRBV19 combines with J gene TRBJ1-1; possibly TRBD1 for D (6 bases). Germline-derived CDR1 and CDR2 are LNHDA and SQIVND (reference sequence). There are 14 residues in the CDR3. The V gene lost 5 bases and the J gene lost 2 bases, with 12 bases spanning the gap. Here the CDR3 reads CASSPGDTNTEAFF. The CDR3 coding sequence is TGTGCCAGTAGTCCCGGGGACACCAACACTGAAGCTTTCTTT. Using reference TRBV19 and TRBJ1-1 for the parts outside the CDR3, the full variable domain is DGGITQSPKYLFRKEGQNVTLSCEQNLNHDAMYWYRQDPGQGLRLIYYSQIVNDFQKGDIAEGYSVSREKKESFPLTVTSAQKNPTAFYLCASSPGDTNTEAFFGQGTRLTVV.

This clonotype showed up just a few times. The CDR3: CASSSSGGAYEQYF. The CDR3 nucleotides are TGTGCCAGCAGTTCTAGCGGGGGGGCCTACGAGCAGTACTTC. V gene TRBV12-3 or TRBV12-4 combines with J gene TRBJ2-7; 12 bases match TRBD2. J gave up 2 bases and V 4 bases, and 0 bases lay outside the gene matches. The CDR3 runs to 14 residues.

This rearrangement joins TRBV7-9 to TRBJ2-5, with D possibly TRBD2 on 6 matching bases. This CDR3 is built from 15 residues. CDR1 and CDR2 from the germline V gene are SEHNR and FQNEAQ (reference sequence). V was trimmed by 5 bases and J by 2 bases, leaving 15 bases between them. CDR3 amino acids: CASSMGPSAQETQYF. In nucleotides, the CDR3 is TGTGCCAGCAGCATGGGTCCTAGCGCTCAAGAGACCCAGTACTTC.

This clonotype was detected only once. The chain links TRBV7-2 to TRBJ1-4; unclear D gene. The germline V and J ends were trimmed by 5 bases and 7 bases, with 26 bases remaining between them. This CDR3 comprises 18 residues. CDR1 and CDR2 (germline): SGHTA, FQGNSA. The CDR3 reads CASSRRPGSPAPGEKLFF. For the CDR3, the DNA is TGTGCCAGCAGCCGCCGACCGGGATCCCCGGCGCCGGGTGAAAAACTGTTTTTT.

The chain combines TRBV7-8 with TRBJ1-2; D remains ambiguous. Germline V CDR1 and CDR2: SGHVS, FQNEAQ. The CDR3 spans 13 residues. Trimming pared 3 bases from V and 3 bases from J, leaving 8 bases between. The CDR3 DNA reads as TGTGCCAGCAGCTTGGGGAGGGACTATGGCTACACCTTC. Residues: CASSLGRDYGYTF.